Presented here are 14 T cell receptor beta chains from one specimen sequenced in a study of shared clonotypes between healthy human individuals (dated by TCRdb to 2020 to 2022). The protocol used for the library was the immunoSEQ multiplex PCR assay. TCRdb obtained this table from immuneACCESS and retained in-frame rearrangements with V and J assigned. These tables miss some clones; where compared with another copy, unresolved V genes account for less than half of the shortfall, and the remainder is unexplained. This sample holds hundreds of thousands of clones; 74% were observed only once. About a tenth of the sample is in the top ten clones. The sequencing input was memory CD4+ T cells sorted from blood. This specimen's cell subset or site label, interpreted: CD45RA-negative fraction. The receptor source for this set is a young man in good health.

Points on this clone: A much larger clone lies one base from this, so it may be a read error. The V call is TRBV5-1, the J call TRBJ2-6; a possible D gene is TRBD1 (5 bases). The germline V gene has CDR1 SGHRS and CDR2 YFSETQ. This CDR3 comprises 17 residues. CDR3 region: CASSLTLANSGANVLIF. DNA of the CDR3: TGCGCCAGCAGCTTGACTTTAGCCAACTCTGGGGCCAACGTCCTGATTTTC.

This clone was observed a few times. The V call is TRBV5-1, the J call TRBJ2-2; TRBD1 aligns across 8 bases. The CDR3 is 15 amino acids. Germline V lookup: CDR1 SGHRS, CDR2 YFSETQ. J was trimmed by 4 bases and V by 0 bases; bases with no gene match: 2. CDR3 DNA: TGCGCCAGCAGCTTGGGACAGGGGAGCACCGGGGAGCTGTTTTTT. Its protein product is CASSLGQGSTGELFF.

This chain connects TRBV7-6 to TRBJ2-1, with TRBD2 identical over 13 bases. With V trimmed by 5 bases and J by 6 bases, 7 bases remained unmatched. Germline V gene lookup returns CDR1 SGHVS and CDR2 FNYEAQ. The CDR3 spans 16 residues. CDR3 loop: CASSPGTSGTLNEQFF. The CDR3, as DNA: TGTGCCAGCAGCCCAGGGACTAGCGGGACCCTCAATGAGCAGTTCTTC.

The chain combines TRBV7-8 with TRBJ2-1, with D uncertain. V was shortened by 4 bases and J by 12 bases, with 13 bases between the two germline ends. The CDR3 sequence is 12 residues long. The V gene's germline CDR1 is SGHVS and CDR2 FQNEAQ. CDR3 nucleotides: TGTGCCAGCAGCTGGACGGTTTCTGGGCAGTTCTTC. Encoded protein: CASSWTVSGQFF.

This clone was recorded many times. The chain carries TRBV18 and TRBJ1-5; D is uncertain. Trimming cost V 5 bases and J 2 bases, with 13 bases left between them. Germline CDR1 reads KGHSH; CDR2 reads LQKENI. The CDR3 is made up of 15 amino acids. The CDR3 region is CASSVDPEGNQPQHF. The CDR3 DNA reads as TGTGCCAGCTCAGTGGACCCCGAGGGCAATCAGCCCCAGCATTTT. Full variable domain (remainder filled in from reference TRBV18 and TRBJ1-5): NAGVMQNPRHLVRRRGQEARLRCSPMKGHSHVYWYRQLPEEGLKFMVYLQKENIIDESGMPKERFSAEFPKEGPSILRIQQVVRGDSAAYFCASSVDPEGNQPQHFGDGTRLSIL.

Ten or more counts support this clone. J is TRBJ2-3 and V is TRBV5-5; D not certain. The V and J ends lost 4 bases and 4 bases respectively, with 10 bases between them. Germline V gene sequence: CDR1 SGHKS, CDR2 YYEKEE (reference sequence). This CDR3 contains 13 residues. The CDR3 protein is CASSPEASDTQYF. The CDR3 DNA follows: TGTGCCAGCAGCCCGGAAGCTTCAGATACGCAGTATTTT.

The chain has TRBV11-2 and TRBJ2-7; D might be TRBD1 or TRBD2, each matching 5 bases. The V gene's germline CDR1 is SGHAT and CDR2 FQNNGV. The CDR3 consists of 15 residues. The ends were cut back, 5 bases at V and 5 bases at J, with 19 bases in the middle. For the CDR3, the DNA is TGTGCCAGCAGCCCCGGGACCCTCTCAGGTAACGAGCAGTACTTC. It yields the protein CASSPGTLSGNEQYF.

The chain couples TRBV2 to TRBJ1-3; D is possibly TRBD1 (6 bases). V lost 2 bases, J lost 4 bases, and 18 bases lay in between. This CDR3 contains 17 residues. Looked up from germline, CDR1 is SNHLY and CDR2 is FYNNEI. The CDR3 DNA reads TGTGCCAGCAGTGAACGGAAGGGGGGCGCGTGGGGAAACACCATATATTTT. Its protein product is CASSERKGGAWGNTIYF.

The chain employs TRBV4-1 and TRBJ2-1, with D possibly being TRBD2 (5 bases). V was cut by 0 bases and J by 7 bases, with 16 bases left in between. This CDR3 is 16 amino acids long. From germline, CDR1 is MGHRA and CDR2 YSYEKL. CDR3 residues: CASSQDFGSPGNEQFF. DNA for the CDR3: TGCGCCAGCAGCCAAGATTTTGGATCCCCGGGAAATGAGCAGTTCTTC.

The chain uses TRBV10-3 and TRBJ2-7; 8 nucleotides agree with TRBD1. This CDR3 is 12 amino acids long. Germline assignment: CDR1 ENHRY and CDR2 SYGVKD. Trimming took 5 bases from V and 6 from J; bases not matched to a gene: 3. CDR3 region: CAISLTGGEQYF. In nucleotides, the CDR3 is TGTGCCATCAGTCTTACAGGGGGCGAGCAGTACTTC.

In its sample, this clone was seen many times. The chain has TRBV27 and TRBJ2-7; D possibly corresponds to TRBD2 (6 bases). Germline V gene data show CDR1 as MNHEY and CDR2 as SMNVEV (reference sequence). The CDR3 is 13 residues long. The ends were cut back, 3 bases at V and 4 bases at J, with 10 bases in the middle. This CDR3 is CASSFRGGYEQYF. The CDR3 DNA reads TGTGCCAGCAGTTTCCGGGGAGGATACGAGCAGTACTTC.

This clone was seen a few times. The genes are TRBV7-6 and TRBJ2-3; 9 bases match TRBD2. V lost 8 bases and J lost 2; bases outside the gene matches: 8. Germline CDR1 is SGHVS and CDR2 is FNYEAQ. The CDR3 covers 15 residues. As DNA, the CDR3 is TGTGCCAGCGGAACTAGCGGGTCCCCCACAGATACGCAGTATTTT. It is translated as CASGTSGSPTDTQYF.

The chain joins TRBV6-5 to TRBJ2-7; D perhaps matches TRBD2 (6 bases). The CDR3 runs to 14 residues. The ends were cut back, 3 bases at V and 4 bases at J, with 13 bases in the middle. The V gene's germline CDR1 is MNHEY and CDR2 SVGAGI. This CDR3 is CASSYLSGAYEQYF. For the CDR3, the DNA is TGTGCCAGCAGTTATTTGTCGGGAGCATACGAGCAGTACTTC.

This clone has more than one count but fewer than ten. The chain carries TRBV20-1 and TRBJ2-1; D remains unclear. This CDR3 spans 11 amino acids. Germline CDR1 reads DFQATT; CDR2 reads SNEGSKA (reference sequence). V lost 6 bases to trimming and J lost 7 bases, with 10 bases between them. This CDR3 reads CSAATRNEQFF. CDR3 sequence (DNA): TGCAGTGCCGCAACACGGAATGAGCAGTTCTTC.